What follows describes a single T cell receptor (beta chain). The data belong to a study of blood T cell repertoires in COVID-19. Study summary: Samples came from the United States, Italy and Spain, spanning acute and convalescent COVID-19. Sample material is recorded as cDNA or gDNA derived from T cells, B-cell-depleted T cells, or PBMCs.

In the authors' methods: Amplified reference gene primers provided the basis for estimating nucleated cell counts. The repertoire was sequenced with immunoSEQ multiplex PCR; TCRdb's copy has only in-frame clones and lacks some. That table is the source of V, J and clone size, and D and trimming were worked out from the DNA. There are 98,000 or so clones in the sample; 87% occur only once, and 15% lies in the top ten. This CDR3 is built from 12 residues. The V end lost 3 bases, the J end lost 7 bases, and 9 bases lay between the germline ends. Germline V gene sequence: CDR1 SGHNT, CDR2 YENEEA. The rearrangement links TRBV11-3 to TRBJ1-1; no reliable D call. Sequencing input: peripheral blood. The sequence derives from a man aged 50 or older with acute or convalescent COVID-19. CDR3 in amino acids: CASSLNALEAFF. CDR3 coding DNA: TGTGCCAGCAGCTTGAACGCACTTGAAGCTTTCTTT.